This note documents a single TCR beta chain sequence. Source study methods: Reference gene primer amplification yielded estimated nucleated cell counts. Libraries were prepared by immunoSEQ multiplex PCR; TCRdb keeps only in-frame clonotypes and omits some of them. The DNA was the basis for D and trimming; V, J and clone size are from that table. The sample has 150,000 to 200,000 clones; approximately 87% are singletons. The CDR3 has 16 amino acids. Trimming took off 1 base at V and 4 bases at J, with 16 bases between the two ends. Per the germline V gene, CDR1 is LGHDT and CDR2 is YNNKEL (reference sequence). The source of the sample is a study of blood T cell repertoires in COVID-19. Turning to the study itself: Both acute and convalescent COVID-19 samples were obtained from the United States, Italy and Spain. Nucleic acid was either cDNA or gDNA, and it came from T cells, B-cell-depleted T cells, or PBMCs.

Sequenced material: peripheral blood. This chain connects TRBV3-1 (or the pseudogene TRBV3-2) to TRBJ1-1; a possible D gene is TRBD1 (5 bases). This TCR came from a woman between 65 and 79 years old with acute or convalescent COVID-19. The CDR3 nucleotides are TGTGCCAGCAGCCAAGGTGGAGGGGTCGAGGTCACTGAAGCTTTCTTT. Its protein product is CASSQGGGVEVTEAFF.